The sequence of this T cell receptor beta chain was determined in a study of blood T cell repertoires in COVID-19. In the study overall: COVID-19 samples, acute and convalescent, were from the United States, Italy and Spain.

Only in-frame clones appear in the TCRdb table, and some are missing; sequencing was by immunoSEQ multiplex PCR. The repertoire holds about 170,000 clones, with around 83% as singletons. CDR1 MGHRA and CDR2 YSYEKL come from the germline V gene. The germline V and J ends were trimmed by 0 bases and 6 bases, with 17 bases remaining between them. CDR3 size: 16 residues. Sample: peripheral blood. This receptor was taken from a woman aged 70-85 years who had recovered from COVID-19. V and J are TRBV4-1 and TRBJ2-5, with D possibly TRBD2 on 7 matching bases. The CDR3 region has the DNA TGCGCCAGCAGCCAAGATGGTGGGGGGGGGCTGAAGACCCAGTACTTC. Its protein product is CASSQDGGGGLKTQYF.